Listed below are T cell receptor beta chains from one sample, sequenced in a study of blood T cells in healthy people across ages. In TCRdb, the 5' RACE reads were re-called with MiXCR into one record per CDR3 protein. In the table there are hundreds of thousands of distinct CDR3 sequences, around 48% of which are singletons. The material sequenced was blood. The receptors originated from a woman aged 55-75 years in good health. The CDR3 runs from the conserved cysteine through the conserved F or W. A D gene is named only where the DNA matches it firmly. Clone size, where shown, is once, few, many, or a class for clones that have expanded.

v_call	d_call	clone_size	cdr3_length	j_call	cdr3_nt	cdr3_aa
TRBV6-1	NA	NA	13	TRBJ2-7	TGTGCCAGCAGTGAAGTGGGCACCTACGAGCAGTACTTC	CASSEVGTYEQYF
TRBV20-1	TRBD2	NA	20	TRBJ2-3	TGCAGTGCTAGAGAATCCAGAACTAGCGGCCTAATCAAGGACACAGATACGCAGTATTTT	CSARESRTSGLIKDTDTQYF
TRBV7-3	NA	NA	14	TRBJ2-2	TGTGCCAGCAGCTTGTCTGCCTACACCGGGGAGCTGTTTTTT	CASSLSAYTGELFF
TRBV27	TRBD1	NA	14	TRBJ2-5	TGTGCCAGCAGTTTGAACAGGGGTACGGAGACCCAGTACTTC	CASSLNRGTETQYF
TRBV28	NA	NA	15	TRBJ1-4	TGTGCCAGCAGTTCCCCCCAGGCAACTAATGAAAAACTGTTTTTT	CASSSPQATNEKLFF
TRBV7-2	NA	few	14	TRBJ1-4	TGTGCCAGCAGCCCTCAGGCAACTAATGAAAAACTGTTTTTT	CASSPQATNEKLFF
TRBV12-3/TRBV12-4	NA	few	15	TRBJ2-2	TGTGCCAGCAGTCAGGGACTGAGACTAGAAGGGGAGCTGTTTTTT	CASSQGLRLEGELFF
TRBV7-2	TRBD2	NA	15	TRBJ2-1	TGTGCCACAACCCAGAGCGGGAGGGCCCGGAATGAGCAGTTCTTC	CATTQSGRARNEQFF
TRBV18	TRBD1	NA	14	TRBJ2-1	TGTGCCAGCTCACCAGATAGGGGGCTGGATGAGCAGTTCTTC	CASSPDRGLDEQFF
TRBV10-3	NA	few	14	TRBJ2-7	TGTGCCATCAGTGAAGGAGGATCTAACTACGAGCAGTACTTC	CAISEGGSNYEQYF
TRBV28	TRBD2	NA	16	TRBJ2-7	TGTGCCAGCAGTTTAGCCGGGACTAGCAGCCCTTTCGAGCAGTACTTC	CASSLAGTSSPFEQYF
TRBV7-9	NA	NA	15	TRBJ1-6	TGTGCCAGCAGCTACGGCGGGGGGCTGAATTCACCCCTCCACTTT	CASSYGGGLNSPLHF
TRBV18	TRBD2	NA	13	TRBJ2-1	TGTGCCAGCTCACCGACGACTAGCGGGAGCCCGTTCTTC	CASSPTTSGSPFF
TRBV12-3/TRBV12-4	TRBD2	few	16	TRBJ2-4	TGTGCCAGCAGTAACCTAGCGGGAGGGCCAAAAAACATTCAGTACTTC	CASSNLAGGPKNIQYF
TRBV20-1	TRBD1	NA	14	TRBJ2-2	TGCAGTGCTAGAGCACAGGGGGCCGTCGGGGAGCTGTTTTTT	CSARAQGAVGELFF
TRBV27	TRBD1	few	13	TRBJ2-1	TGTGCCAGCAGTTTATCGGGACAGTCTGAGCAGTTCTTC	CASSLSGQSEQFF
TRBV28	TRBD1	few	16	TRBJ2-7	TGTGCCAGCAGTCGTCCCCAGGGGGTGAGCTCCTACGAGCAGTACTTC	CASSRPQGVSSYEQYF
TRBV5-1	NA	few	16	TRBJ2-1	TGCGCCAGCAGCTTGAAGGCGGGGATATCGAGCAATGAGCAGTTCTTC	CASSLKAGISSNEQFF
TRBV4-2	TRBD1	NA	13	TRBJ1-1	TGTGCCAGCAGCCAAGAGCGGACAGGTGAAGCTTTCTTT	CASSQERTGEAFF
TRBV20-1	NA	NA	12	TRBJ2-5	TGCAGTGTCTCTCGCGGGCAGGAGACCCAGTACTTC	CSVSRGQETQYF
TRBV18	NA	NA	13	TRBJ2-5	TGTGCCAGCTCCGTCGACTTTGGAGAGACCCAGTACTTC	CASSVDFGETQYF
TRBV2	TRBD1	NA	15	TRBJ2-3	TGTGCCAGCAGCCGCCGGGACAGGGGCACAGATACGCAGTATTTT	CASSRRDRGTDTQYF
TRBV3-1	NA	NA	14	TRBJ2-5	TGTGCCAGCAGCCAGGGAAGGATAGGAGAGACCCAGTACTTC	CASSQGRIGETQYF
TRBV10-3	NA	few	12	TRBJ1-1	TGTGCCATCTCGAGGAGCAACACTGAAGCTTTCTTT	CAISRSNTEAFF
TRBV28	NA	NA	11	TRBJ2-1	TGTGCCAGCGGAACCTACAATAAGCAGTTCTTC	CASGTYNKQFF
TRBV12-3/TRBV12-4	TRBD1	NA	16	TRBJ1-6	TGTGCCAGCAGCTCGCGGTCGACAGGGGGTAATTCACCCCTCCACTTT	CASSSRSTGGNSPLHF
TRBV28	TRBD1	few	14	TRBJ1-2	TGTGCCAGCAGTCCCCCCCCCAGGGGGGATGGCTACACCTTC	CASSPPPRGDGYTF
TRBV7-9	TRBD2	NA	15	TRBJ2-5	TGTGCCAGCAGCTTAGGAAACAGCGGGAGAGAGACCCAGTACTTC	CASSLGNSGRETQYF
TRBV10-3	NA	many	12	TRBJ1-2	TGTGCCATCAGTGAGACAGTCTATGGCTACACCTTC	CAISETVYGYTF
TRBV5-1	TRBD2	few	15	TRBJ2-3	TGCGCCAGCAGCTTTCAGGGACTAGCGGGAGATACGCAGTATTTT	CASSFQGLAGDTQYF
TRBV27	NA	NA	13	TRBJ1-5	TGTGCCAGCAGTGTCCGGAACACTCAGCCCCAGCATTTT	CASSVRNTQPQHF
TRBV27	TRBD2	NA	16	TRBJ2-3	TGTGCCAGCAGGCGGACTAGCGGGAGGGCAGGAGGTACGCAGTATTTT	CASRRTSGRAGGTQYF
TRBV5-4	TRBD2	few	16	TRBJ2-3	TGTGCCAGCAGCCACCAATTAGCGGGAGCCACAGATACGCAGTATTTT	CASSHQLAGATDTQYF
TRBV12-3/TRBV12-4	TRBD1	few	15	TRBJ2-7	TGTGCCAGCAGAGCTACCGGGACAGGATTCTACGAGCAGTACTTC	CASRATGTGFYEQYF
TRBV20-1	NA	few	14	TRBJ2-3	TGCAGTGCTAGAGTGGCCGGGGCCCGAGATACGCAGTATTTT	CSARVAGARDTQYF
TRBV27	TRBD2	few	16	TRBJ2-7	TGTGCCAGCAGTTCGAGCAGTAGCGGGGTCACCTACGAGCAGTACTTC	CASSSSSSGVTYEQYF
TRBV6-5	NA	NA	13	TRBJ2-5	TGTGCCAGCAGCCAATGGACAGAAGAGACCCAGTACTTC	CASSQWTEETQYF
TRBV20-1	TRBD2	NA	15	TRBJ2-7	TGCAGTGCGCCTCCCAGGATTAGCGGGAGCTACGAGCAGTACTTC	CSAPPRISGSYEQYF
TRBV10-3	NA	NA	17	TRBJ2-1	TGTGCCATCAGTGAGTCGACCCAGAGCGGCTCCTACAATGAGCAGTTCTTC	CAISESTQSGSYNEQFF
TRBV5-1	TRBD2	NA	15	TRBJ2-5	TGCGCCAGCAGCTTGGTGGTAGCGGGACAAGAGACCCAGTACTTC	CASSLVVAGQETQYF
TRBV28	NA	NA	15	TRBJ1-1	TGTGCCAGCAGTTCCTCGGGACTTATGAACACTGAAGCTTTCTTT	CASSSSGLMNTEAFF
TRBV30	NA	NA	13	TRBJ1-2	TGTGCCTGGAGTATGAGGCCGGGCCCTGGCTACACCTTC	CAWSMRPGPGYTF
TRBV28	TRBD2	NA	14	TRBJ2-7	TGCGCCAGCAGAGAGAGCGGGAGAAGCTACGAGCAGTACTTC	CASRESGRSYEQYF
TRBV4-1	NA	NA	13	TRBJ1-5	TGCGCCAGCAGCCAAGGGGTTAGGCAGCCCCAGCATTTT	CASSQGVRQPQHF
TRBV13	TRBD1	few	14	TRBJ1-6	TGTGCCAGCAGCTTAGACAGGGGTTATTCACCCCTCCACTTT	CASSLDRGYSPLHF
TRBV10-3	NA	few	14	TRBJ2-3	TGTGCCATCAGGCTGACGGGGAGCACAGATACGCAGTATTTT	CAIRLTGSTDTQYF
TRBV5-6	NA	NA	16	TRBJ2-3	TGTGCCAGCAGCTTGCAGCTCAGGGGTATAACAGATACGCAGTATTTT	CASSLQLRGITDTQYF
TRBV20-1	TRBD2	NA	14	TRBJ2-7	TGCAGTGCGAACCCGGGACTAGCGGGATATGAGCAGTACTTC	CSANPGLAGYEQYF
TRBV20-1	NA	NA	14	TRBJ2-5	TGCAGTGCTAGACCAACACAGGGCTGGGAGACCCAGTACTTC	CSARPTQGWETQYF
TRBV12-3/TRBV12-4	NA	NA	14	TRBJ2-7	TGTGCCAGCAGATCCGGGACCGGCTCCTACGAGCAGTACTTC	CASRSGTGSYEQYF